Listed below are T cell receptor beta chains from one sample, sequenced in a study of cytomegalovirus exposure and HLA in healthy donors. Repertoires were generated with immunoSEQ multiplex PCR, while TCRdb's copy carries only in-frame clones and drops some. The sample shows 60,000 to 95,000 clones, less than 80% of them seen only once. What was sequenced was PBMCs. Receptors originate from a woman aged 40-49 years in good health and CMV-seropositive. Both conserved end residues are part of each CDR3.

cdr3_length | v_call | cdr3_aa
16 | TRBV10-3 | CAISEARDYSTDTQYF
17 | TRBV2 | CASSEIGQLSQDQPQHF
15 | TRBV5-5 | CASSFGTGIREKLFF
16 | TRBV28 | CASSLSSGTVFEKLFF
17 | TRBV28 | CASSLRLMGASTDTQYF
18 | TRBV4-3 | CASSQDSLRTVINEKLFF
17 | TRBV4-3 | CASSQDSGGHNTGELFF
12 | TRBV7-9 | CASSPVRDEQFF
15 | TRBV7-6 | CASSLMLAGDNEQFF
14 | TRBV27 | CASTLSGGADTQYF
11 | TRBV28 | CASRFTGSQYF
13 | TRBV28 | CASRTGGPYGYTF
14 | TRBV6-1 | CASTPGDGTYEQYF
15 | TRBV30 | CACASGQGLANEQYF
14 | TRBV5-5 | CASSSRQGWTEAFF
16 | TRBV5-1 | CASSPRAGGSYNEQFF
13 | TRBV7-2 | CASSRDRNTEAFF
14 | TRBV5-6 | CASSFLQRGNEQFF
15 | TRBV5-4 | CASSPLQGSTGELFF
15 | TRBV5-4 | CASSRLAGSAGTQYF
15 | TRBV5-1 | CASSPRQGASYEQYF
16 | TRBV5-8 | CASRNYLATLTGELFF
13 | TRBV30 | CAWKAGAGNTIYF
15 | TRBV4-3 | CASSQLGGPSVGYTF
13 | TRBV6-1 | CASRSPGQYGYTF
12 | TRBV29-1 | CSVPGQGAEAFF
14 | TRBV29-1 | CSVNAVASYNEQFF
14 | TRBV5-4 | CASSSAAEQDTQYF
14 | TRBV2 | CASSTGTPPYEQYF
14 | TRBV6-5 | CASSYSKGPYGYTF
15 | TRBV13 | CASSERQGENTEAFF
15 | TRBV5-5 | CASSFTGGDGDTQYF
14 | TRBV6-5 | CASSYQRQGRGYTF
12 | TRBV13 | CASSSGGGGQFF
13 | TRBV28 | CASSWDREGELFF
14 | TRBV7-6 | CASSLGGHTDTQYF
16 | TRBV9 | CASSVAGGHGKNIQYF
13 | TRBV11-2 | CASSLQGNQPQHF
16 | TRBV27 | CASSPPLTGAGTEAFF
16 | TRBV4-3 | CASSLFAGTLSYEQYF
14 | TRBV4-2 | CASSQTDSNQPQHF
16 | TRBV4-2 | CASSPRGLAGTGELFF
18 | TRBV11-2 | CASSPSGTGGAYNSPLHF